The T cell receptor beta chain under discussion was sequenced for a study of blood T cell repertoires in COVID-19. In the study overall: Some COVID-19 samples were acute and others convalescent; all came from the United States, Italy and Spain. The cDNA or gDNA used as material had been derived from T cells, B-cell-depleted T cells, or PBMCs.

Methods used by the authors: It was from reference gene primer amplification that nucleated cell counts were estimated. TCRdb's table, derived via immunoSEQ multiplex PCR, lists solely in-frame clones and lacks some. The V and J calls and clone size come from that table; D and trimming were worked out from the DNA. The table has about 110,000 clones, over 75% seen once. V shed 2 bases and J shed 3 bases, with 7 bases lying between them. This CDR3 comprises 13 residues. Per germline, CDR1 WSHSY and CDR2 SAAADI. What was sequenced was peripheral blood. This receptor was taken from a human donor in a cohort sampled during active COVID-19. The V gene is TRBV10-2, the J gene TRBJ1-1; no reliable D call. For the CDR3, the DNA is TGCGCCAGCAGTGAGAACGGGGACACTGAAGCTTTCTTT. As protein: CASSENGDTEAFF.